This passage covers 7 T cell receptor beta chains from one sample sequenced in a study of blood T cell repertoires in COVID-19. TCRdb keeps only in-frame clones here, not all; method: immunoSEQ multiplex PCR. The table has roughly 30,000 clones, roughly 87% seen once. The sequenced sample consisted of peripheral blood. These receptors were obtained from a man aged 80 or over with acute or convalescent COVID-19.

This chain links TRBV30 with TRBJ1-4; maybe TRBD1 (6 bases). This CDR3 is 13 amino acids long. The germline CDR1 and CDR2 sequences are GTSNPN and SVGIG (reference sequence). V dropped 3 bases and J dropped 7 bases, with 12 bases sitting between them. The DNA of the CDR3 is TGTGCCTGGAGAGCAGGGGAGTTTGAAAAACTGTTTTTT. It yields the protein CAWRAGEFEKLFF.

CDR3 region: CASSSRTGGAYNEQFF. The DNA for the CDR3 is TGTGCCAGCAGCTCGCGGACAGGGGGAGCCTACAATGAGCAGTTCTTC. The rearrangement joins TRBV7-2 to TRBJ2-1; 10 bases align to TRBD1. V was clipped by 4 bases and J by 2 bases; unmatched bases: 5. This CDR3 contains 16 residues. Germline-derived CDR1 and CDR2 are SGHTA and FQGNSA.

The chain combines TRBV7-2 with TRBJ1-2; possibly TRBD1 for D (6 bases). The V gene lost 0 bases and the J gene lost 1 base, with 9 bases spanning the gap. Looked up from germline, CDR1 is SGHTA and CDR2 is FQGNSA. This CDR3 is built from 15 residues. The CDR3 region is CASSLATGNNYGYTF. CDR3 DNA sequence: TGTGCCAGCAGCTTAGCAACAGGGAATAACTATGGCTACACCTTC.

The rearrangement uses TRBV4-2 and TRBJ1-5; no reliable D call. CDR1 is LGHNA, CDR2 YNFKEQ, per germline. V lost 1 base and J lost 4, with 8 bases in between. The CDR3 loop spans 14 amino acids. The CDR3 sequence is CASSQVQDNQPQHF. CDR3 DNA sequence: TGTGCCAGCAGCCAAGTTCAGGATAATCAGCCCCAGCATTTT.

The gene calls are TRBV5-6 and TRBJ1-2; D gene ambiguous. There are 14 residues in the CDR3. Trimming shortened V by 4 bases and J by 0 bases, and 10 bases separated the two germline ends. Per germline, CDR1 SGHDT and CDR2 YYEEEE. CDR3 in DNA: TGTGCCAGCAGCCCGCCCGGAGCTAACTATGGCTACACCTTC. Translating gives CASSPPGANYGYTF.

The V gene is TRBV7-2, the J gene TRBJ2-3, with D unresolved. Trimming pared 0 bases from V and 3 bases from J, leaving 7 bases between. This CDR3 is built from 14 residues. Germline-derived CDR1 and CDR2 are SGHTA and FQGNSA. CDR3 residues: CASSLAPATDTQYF. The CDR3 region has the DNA TGTGCCAGCAGCTTAGCGCCAGCGACAGATACGCAGTATTTT.

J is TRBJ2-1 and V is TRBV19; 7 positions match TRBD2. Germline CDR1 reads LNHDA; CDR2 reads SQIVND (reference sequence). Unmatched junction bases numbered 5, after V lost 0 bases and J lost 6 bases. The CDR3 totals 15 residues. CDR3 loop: CASSIEAGDTNEQFF. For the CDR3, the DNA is TGTGCCAGTAGTATAGAGGCGGGAGACACCAATGAGCAGTTCTTC.